This is a list of T cell receptor beta chains from one sample in a study of T cells expressing NK-cell markers. TCRdb reprocessed the 5' RACE reads, with one entry per CDR3 protein and no DNA. The sample data list under 500,000 distinct CDR3 sequences. The sequenced material came from blood T cells: a sorted CD56 or NKG2C T cell subset, CD4+ or CD8+ T cells, or bulk PBMC T cells (not recorded which). These receptors were obtained from a woman between 18 and 70 years old in good health. Both conserved end residues are part of each CDR3.

TRBJ1-2 TRBV19 CASRLEDRAAGYGYTF
TRBJ2-3 TRBV18 CASPIPGQTLTDTQYF
TRBJ2-3 TRBV6-5 CASSYGTSGGRVSTDTQYF
TRBJ2-3 TRBV20-1 CSASVAESTQYF
TRBJ2-2 TRBV6-1 CASNSGSDTGELFF
TRBJ2-1 TRBV7-3 CASSLAGRNEQFF
TRBJ2-7 TRBV20-1 CSAPDRVAYEQYF
TRBJ1-1 TRBV20-1 CSASSGRVTEAFF
TRBJ2-1 TRBV7-2 CASRSIGYNEQFF
TRBJ1-2 TRBV5-1 CASSLDREGYGYTF
TRBJ2-5 TRBV20-1 CSARETGRQYF
TRBJ2-7 TRBV4-3 CASSPIVLADEQYF
TRBJ1-1 TRBV19 CASRLQAGMNTEAFF
TRBJ1-2 TRBV27 CASSPINRGRGGYTF
TRBJ1-4 TRBV6-1 CASTKQGAATNEKLFF
TRBJ2-6 TRBV7-2 CASSQMARSGANVLTF
TRBJ2-3 TRBV12-3/TRBV12-4 CASSPSRLVTDTQYF
TRBJ2-7 TRBV5-1 CASSIGLAGEHEQYF